This TCR beta chain was captured in a study of OX40 agonist ivuxolimab in advanced cancers. At the level of the whole study: Ivuxolimab, which targeted the costimulatory receptor OX40 (CD134), was an agonistic, fully human IgG2 monoclonal antibody. Of the roughly 52 patients in dose escalation, approximately 20 had hepatocellular carcinoma, some 15 had melanoma, 9 had renal cell carcinoma and 9 had head and neck cancer. The monotherapy dose-escalation portion (N = 52 patients) of the phase I ivuxolimab trial is reported in the paper. The point of sequencing TCRbeta in the periphery was to test whether ivuxolimab changed TCR sequence diversity and drove clonal T-cell expansion. Patients were allowed to have had prior anti-PD-1, anti-PD-L1 or anti-CTLA-4 therapy, and roughly 40% of the dose-escalation patients had previously received checkpoint inhibitors. Partial responses were achieved by three dose-escalation patients, of whom one had hepatocellular carcinoma and two had cutaneous melanoma. A male proportion of 70% to 90% and a mean age of 60 years, ranging from about 23 to 90, were recorded for the dose-escalation cohort. Intravenous ivuxolimab was administered to patients every 2 weeks at six dose levels: 0.01, 0.1, 0.3, 1.5, 3 and 10 mg/kg.

Patients with autoimmune disease history or receiving systemic immunosuppression were excluded from the trial. In every dose cohort, peripheral blood was drawn for TCR sequencing at baseline, cycle 4 day 1, and cycle 7 day 1. The samples were taken from a phase I, first-in-human, multicenter, open-label dose-escalation trial of ivuxolimab. Adults with locally advanced or metastatic head and neck squamous cell, hepatocellular, melanoma or renal cell carcinoma were enrolled in the trial. Before TCR sequencing, CD4+ and CD8+ T cells were separately sorted from peripheral blood. To sequence the TCRbeta CDR3 region, genomic DNA was isolated from the sorted cells. The immunoSEQ Assay was used to sequence the TCRbeta CDR3 regions. Sourced from immuneACCESS, this table was stored by TCRdb with only in-frame sequences that have V and J called. A share of the clones is absent; for the studies checked, an unresolved V gene accounts for under half, and the remainder has no known explanation. This sample holds tens of thousands of clones; 82% were observed only once. The ten biggest clones cover about 2% of the sample.

The study at large found these results: Partial responders in the 0.1-3.0 mg/kg groups had among the lowest normalized peripheral clonal expansion, especially among CD8+ T cells. Low levels of normalized T-cell clonal expansion were also seen in some nonresponding patients. After ivuxolimab, more expanded clones were found on average in CD8+ T cells than in CD4+ T cells. The antigen specificity of the peripheral T cells that underwent clonal expansion was not determined. Clonal expansion of both CD4+ and CD8+ blood T cells was observed from baseline to week 6 at doses 0.1 to 3.0 mg/kg.

As encoded in the germline V gene, CDR1 is MNHEY while CDR2 is SVGAGI. The junction carries 11 bases between V and J, which are trimmed by 6 bases and 0 bases respectively. The CDR3 has 14 amino acids, counting the end cysteine and phenylalanine. Just the 42-base CDR3 DNA is kept, in frame starting at base 1. Regarding this clone: Its antigen is not yet known. Base qualities are missing; no much larger clone stands one base away.

The rearrangement combines TRBV6-5 with TRBJ1-2, with TRBD1 tentatively as D gene (5 bases match). The sample here was CD4+ or CD8+ T cells sorted from blood, taken in a trial of the OX40 agonist ivuxolimab. This receptor was identified in an adult with an advanced solid tumor such as melanoma, head and neck, liver or kidney cancer. The CDR3 region has the sequence CASSPGQTNYGYTF. In nucleotide form, the sequence is TGTGCCAGCAGCCCAGGGCAAACTAACTATGGCTACACCTTC.